This TCR beta chain originates from a study of blood T cell repertoires in COVID-19. The overall study: PBMCs, B-cell-depleted T cells, or T cells were the source of the cDNA or gDNA that made up the material.

Germline CDR1 MDHEN, CDR2 SYDVKM. This CDR3 spans 13 amino acids. V lost 2 bases and J lost 4, with 6 bases in between. Data came from immunoSEQ multiplex PCR; TCRdb stores just in-frame clones and leaves some out. The top ten hold around 7.8% of the sample, which has about 190,000 clones, roughly 87% seen once. Sequenced: peripheral blood. The TCR originated in a woman aged 55-70 years with COVID-19, enrolled during active disease. The V and J genes are TRBV28 and TRBJ1-5; D ambiguous. CDR3 amino acids: CASSLDINQPQHF. CDR3 nucleotides: TGTGCCAGCAGTTTAGACATTAATCAGCCCCAGCATTTT.